This TCR beta chain was observed in a study of human T cells and chemical hapten exposure. Study-wide results and caveats: The study found expanded TCRs formed significantly more large CDR3 similarity clusters than controls.

Germline-derived CDR1 and CDR2 are SGHAT and FQNNGV. The V and J ends lost 2 bases and 2 bases respectively, with 13 bases between them. This CDR3 comprises 15 residues. Each cDNA molecule in the library carried unique molecular identifiers. A single record per CDR3 protein comes from TCRdb applying MiXCR to the RACE reads. This table holds under 400,000 distinct CDR3 sequences, 5.1% found once. This clonotype was observed many times. The antigen is unknown. This sample's time point: pre-sensitization, week 0. Sample treatment: therapeutic diphenylcyclopropenone sensitization with weekly scalp DPC. The source of this sequence is a woman in her 50s with alopecia areata. Some clones in this sample may be carry-over from other donors' samples. Sequencing used whole blood, obtained in connection with sensitization to the hapten diphenylcyclopropenone (DPC). This chain joins TRBV11-2 and TRBJ2-7, with D possibly TRBD2 on 6 matching bases. This chain's CDR3 is CASSLLGSGAYEQYF. CDR3 coding DNA: TGTGCCAGCAGCTTATTGGGTAGCGGCGCCTACGAGCAGTACTTC.